These 14 T cell receptor beta chains came from one sample sequenced in a study of TIL therapy for anti-PD-1-resistant metastatic lung cancer. This was the immunoSEQ v3 assay. Some clones are missing from TCRdb's copy, which holds only in-frame ones; the method was immunoSEQ multiplex PCR. The repertoire has roughly 50,000 clones, about two thirds of them found once; the top ten carry more than 5%. This sample's time point: pre-treatment sample, taken before nivolumab and TIL therapy. Tumor tissue came from excised metastases, mostly pleural nodules or supraclavicular lymph nodes. Sequenced here: tumor tissue, sampled at baseline. Source of these receptors: a person aged 25-80 years with non-small cell lung cancer.

The chain combines TRBV14 with TRBJ2-3, with D possibly TRBD2 on 6 matching bases. V was cut by 4 bases and J by 9 bases, with 26 bases left in between. The CDR3 totals 17 residues. CDR1 and CDR2 (germline): SGHDN, FVKESK. The CDR3 reads CASSPAVARDSHRTQYF. DNA of the CDR3: TGTGCCAGCAGCCCTGCTGTTGCCCGGGACTCGCACAGAACGCAGTATTTT. The full variable domain, in which reference TRBV14 and TRBJ2-3 provide the parts outside the CDR3, is EAGVTQFPSHSVIEKGQTVTLRCDPISGHDNLYWYRRVMGKEIKFLLHFVKESKQDESGMPNNRFLAERTGGTYSTLKVQPAELEDSGVYFCASSPAVARDSHRTQYFGPGTRLTVL.

The chain couples TRBV9 to TRBJ2-5, with unresolved D. This CDR3 contains 13 residues. V was trimmed by 0 bases and J by 4 bases, leaving 7 bases between them. CDR1 is SGDLS, CDR2 YYNGEE, per germline. The CDR3 sequence: CASSVAARETQYF. The CDR3 nucleotides read TGTGCCAGCAGCGTAGCGGCGCGAGAGACCCAGTACTTC.

This clone appeared a few times. The chain couples TRBV7-2 to TRBJ2-7; 12 bases agree with TRBD2. The CDR3 length is 15 residues. Germline assignment: CDR1 SGHTA and CDR2 FQGNSA. V lost 1 base to trimming and J lost 4 bases; unmatched junction nucleotides: 2. CDR3 in DNA: TGTGCCAGCAGCTTAGTTACTAGCGGGGGGTACGAGCAGTACTTC. Its protein product is CASSLVTSGGYEQYF.

J is TRBJ1-5 and V is TRBV5-8, with unresolved D. The CDR3 runs to 15 residues. Germline V gene data show CDR1 as SGHTS and CDR2 as YDEGEE. V dropped 4 bases and J dropped 6 bases, with 17 bases sitting between them. CDR3 amino acids: CASSGRQTQGQPQHF. CDR3 in DNA: TGTGCCAGCAGCGGTAGACAAACCCAAGGTCAGCCCCAGCATTTT.

There are a few counts of this clone. The chain combines TRBV7-2 with TRBJ1-5, with 7 nucleotides matching TRBD1. Germline V CDR1 and CDR2: SGHTA, FQGNSA. V shed 1 base, J shed 6 bases, and the junction held 3 bases outside the gene matches. The CDR3 consists of 14 residues. The CDR3 here is CASSLDTGVQPQHF. The CDR3 DNA sequence: TGTGCCAGCAGCTTAGACACAGGGGTTCAGCCCCAGCATTTT.

The J gene is TRBJ2-7, the V gene TRBV6-6; a weak D match, TRBD1 (5 bases). Germline loops: CDR1 MNHNY, CDR2 SVGAGI (reference sequence). V lost 7 bases and J lost 3, with 16 bases in between. The CDR3 spans 14 residues. The CDR3, as DNA: TGTGCCAGCAATATTCAGGGTTTTATCTACGAGCAGTACTTC. Translating it yields CASNIQGFIYEQYF.

The chain is built from TRBV13 and TRBJ2-3; 7 bases line up with TRBD2. Germline lookup yields CDR1 PRHDT and CDR2 FYEKMQ (reference sequence). Losses at the gene ends were 5 bases for V and 0 bases for J; bases not matched to a gene: 5. There are 15 residues in the CDR3. CDR3 in DNA: TGTGCCAGCAGCAACGTAGCGGGCAGCACAGATACGCAGTATTTT. It translates to CASSNVAGSTDTQYF.

The V gene is TRBV6-1, the J gene TRBJ1-1; the D is unclear. The CDR3 runs to 9 residues. Trimming took 6 bases from V and 9 from J, leaving 5 bases between them. Germline V gene data show CDR1 as MNHNS and CDR2 as SASEGT. As DNA, the CDR3 is TGTGCCAGCAGCTATAAAGCTTTCTTT. The encoded protein is CASSYKAFF.

The chain recombines TRBV5-1 with TRBJ2-2; perhaps TRBD1 as D (6 bases). This CDR3 has 17 residues. The germline V gene encodes CDR1 SGHRS and CDR2 YFSETQ. Trimming removed 1 base at V and 4 bases at J, with 17 bases between. The CDR3 protein is CASSLRAGRGGTGELFF. The CDR3 DNA reads TGCGCCAGCAGCTTGCGGGCGGGCAGGGGCGGCACCGGGGAGCTGTTTTTT.

V gene TRBV19 combines with J gene TRBJ1-5; TRBD1 aligns across 12 bases. Looked up from germline, CDR1 is LNHDA and CDR2 is SQIVND (reference sequence). Germline trimming cut 9 bases from V and 6 bases from J; bases unmatched to any gene: 6. CDR3 length: 14 residues. This chain's CDR3 is CASRGTGGLQPQHF. DNA for the CDR3: TGTGCCAGCCGCGGGACAGGGGGCCTTCAGCCCCAGCATTTT. Looking up the rest from reference TRBV19 and TRBJ1-5 gives the full variable domain: DGGITQSPKYLFRKEGQNVTLSCEQNLNHDAMYWYRQDPGQGLRLIYYSQIVNDFQKGDIAEGYSVSREKKESFPLTVTSAQKNPTAFYLCASRGTGGLQPQHFGDGTRLSIL.

CDR3 region: CASREGTGPNYGYTF. The CDR3 DNA sequence: TGTGCCAGCAGGGAGGGGACAGGCCCTAACTATGGCTACACCTTC. The chain uses TRBV6-1 and TRBJ1-2, with 8 bases matching TRBD1. This CDR3 contains 15 residues. V was clipped by 6 bases and J by 0 bases; unmatched bases: 6. CDR1 is MNHNS and CDR2 is SASEGT in the germline V gene.

The chain uses TRBV20-1 and TRBJ2-5; the D is unclear. V gave up 3 bases and J gave up 2 bases, with 4 bases separating them. Germline V gene data show CDR1 as DFQATT and CDR2 as SNEGSKA (reference sequence). The CDR3 length is 11 residues. The CDR3 reads CSARPQETQYF. As DNA, the CDR3 is TGCAGTGCTAGGCCGCAAGAGACCCAGTACTTC.

The genes are TRBV29-1 and TRBJ2-7; D remains ambiguous. Trimming removed 5 bases at V and 3 bases at J, with 11 bases between. Germline V gene lookup returns CDR1 SQVTM and CDR2 ANQGSEA. This CDR3 has 12 amino acids. CDR3 coding DNA: TGCAGCGTTTGGATCGTGGGCTACGAGCAGTACTTC. This gives the protein CSVWIVGYEQYF.

Only a few counts were recorded for this clone. The V call is TRBV4-1, the J call TRBJ1-4; 10 bases match TRBD1. After removal of 4 bases from V and 8 bases from J, the junction contained 4 bases not matched to a gene. The CDR3 is made up of 14 amino acids. Germline V gene sequence: CDR1 MGHRA, CDR2 YSYEKL. DNA of the CDR3: TGCGCCAGCAGCCGGGACAGGGGAAACGAAAAACTGTTTTTT. Translated, it gives CASSRDRGNEKLFF.